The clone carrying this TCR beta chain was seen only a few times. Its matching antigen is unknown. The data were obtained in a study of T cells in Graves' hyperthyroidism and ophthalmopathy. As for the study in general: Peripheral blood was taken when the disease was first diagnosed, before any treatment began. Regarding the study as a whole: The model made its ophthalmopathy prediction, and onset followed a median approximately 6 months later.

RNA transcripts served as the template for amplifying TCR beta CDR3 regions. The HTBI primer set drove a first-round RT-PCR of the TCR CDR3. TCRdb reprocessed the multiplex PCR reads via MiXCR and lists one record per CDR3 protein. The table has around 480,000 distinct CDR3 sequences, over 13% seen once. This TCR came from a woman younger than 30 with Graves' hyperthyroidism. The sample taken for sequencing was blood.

The CDR3, as DNA: TGTGCCAGCAGTTACTCTGCACGGGAGGGCGGTGAGCAGTTCTTC. It codes for CASSYSAREGGEQFF. This chain uses TRBV6-5 with TRBJ2-1; 8 bases match TRBD2. V gave up 0 bases and J gave up 9 bases; unmatched junction bases: 7. The CDR3 is 15 residues long. Germline CDR1 reads MNHEY; CDR2 reads SVGAGI.